The 8 T cell receptor beta chains listed next were all sequenced from one sample in a study of blood T cell repertoires in COVID-19. Profiled with immunoSEQ multiplex PCR; TCRdb holds only in-frame clones, not every one. Found here are roughly 75,000 clones, approximately 85% of them singletons; the top ten hold 8.5% to 10%. Sequences were obtained from peripheral blood. These receptor sequences come from a man aged 50 to 60 with COVID-19, enrolled during active disease.

The chain joins TRBV27 to TRBJ1-6; D is unclear. The CDR3 has 14 residues. V was trimmed by 3 bases and J by 8 bases, leaving 11 bases between them. Per the germline V gene, CDR1 is MNHEY and CDR2 is SMNVEV (reference sequence). The CDR3 region is CASSLSLPDSPLHF. The CDR3 DNA follows: TGTGCCAGCAGTTTGAGTTTACCGGATTCACCCCTCCACTTT.

In this sample, this clone turned up a few times. The rearrangement uses TRBV3-1 (or the pseudogene TRBV3-2) and TRBJ2-3, with 15 bases fitting TRBD2. V lost 4 bases to trimming and J lost 4 bases; unmatched junction nucleotides: 6. The CDR3 runs 17 residues. Germline V gene lookup returns CDR1 LGHDT and CDR2 YNNKEL (reference sequence). The CDR3 protein is CASSPRTSGRAADTQYF. As DNA, the CDR3 is TGTGCCAGCAGCCCCCGGACTAGCGGGAGGGCCGCAGATACGCAGTATTTT.

The CDR3 DNA reads TGTGCCAGCACTTCTTCTCGGGGACAGAGTAATGAAAAACTGTTTTTT. Its protein product is CASTSSRGQSNEKLFF. V gene TRBV28 combines with J gene TRBJ1-4, with 7 nucleotides matching TRBD1. CDR1 and CDR2 from the germline V gene are MDHEN and SYDVKM. The CDR3 is 16 amino acids. J was trimmed by 4 bases and V by 7 bases; bases with no gene match: 12.

The V call is TRBV7-9, the J call TRBJ1-4, with no clear D. Germline assignment: CDR1 SEHNR and CDR2 FQNEAQ (reference sequence). The V gene lost 3 bases and the J gene lost 0 bases, with 5 bases spanning the gap. This CDR3 has 14 residues. The CDR3 DNA reads as TGTGCCAGCAGCTTCCGAGCAACTAATGAAAAACTGTTTTTT. This translates into CASSFRATNEKLFF. The entire variable domain, with the rest obtained from reference TRBV7-9 and TRBJ1-4, is as follows: DTGVSQNPRHKITKRGQNVTFRCDPISEHNRLYWYRQTLGQGPEFLTYFQNEAQLEKSRLLSDRFSAERPKGSFSTLEIQRTEQGDSAMYLCASSFRATNEKLFFGSGTQLSVL.

This clone has only one observation. The chain joins TRBV15 to TRBJ2-1; the D gene is possibly TRBD1 (5 bases). The CDR3 totals 17 residues. CDR1 is LNHNV, CDR2 YYDKDF, per germline (reference sequence). Trimming removed 3 bases at V and 0 bases at J, with 15 bases between. CDR3 sequence reads: CATSSQVRAFSYNEQFF. The DNA of the CDR3 is TGTGCCACCAGCAGTCAAGTCAGGGCCTTCTCCTACAATGAGCAGTTCTTC.

This clone was found a few times. This chain connects TRBV18 to TRBJ1-2; 8 positions match TRBD1. J gave up 0 bases and V 4 bases, and 10 bases lay outside the gene matches. Germline CDR1 KGHSH, CDR2 LQKENI. The CDR3 has 17 amino acids. In DNA form, the CDR3 reads TGTGCCAGCTCACGACACCCGGGACAGGCTACTAACTATGGCTACACCTTC. Protein sequence: CASSRHPGQATNYGYTF.

This clone was detected a few times. This chain joins TRBV7-2 and TRBJ2-3, with 12 nucleotides matching TRBD2. Germline V gene data show CDR1 as SGHTA and CDR2 as FQGNSA. V shed 4 bases and J 2 bases; nucleotides not matched to a gene: 1. The CDR3 covers 15 residues. The CDR3: CASSWTSGNTDTQYF. In DNA form, the CDR3 reads TGTGCCAGCAGCTGGACTAGCGGGAACACAGATACGCAGTATTTT.

This clone was seen a handful of times. The chain is built from TRBV19 and TRBJ1-1; the D is unclear. Trimming shortened V by 5 bases and J by 3 bases, and 16 bases separated the two germline ends. Germline V gene data show CDR1 as LNHDA and CDR2 as SQIVND (reference sequence). There are 15 residues in the CDR3. CDR3 protein: CASSPRPQADTEAFF. CDR3 nucleotide sequence: TGTGCCAGTAGTCCCCGCCCCCAAGCGGACACTGAAGCTTTCTTT. The variable domain in full, with the rest retrieved from reference TRBV19 and TRBJ1-1, is DGGITQSPKYLFRKEGQNVTLSCEQNLNHDAMYWYRQDPGQGLRLIYYSQIVNDFQKGDIAEGYSVSREKKESFPLTVTSAQKNPTAFYLCASSPRPQADTEAFFGQGTRLTVV.